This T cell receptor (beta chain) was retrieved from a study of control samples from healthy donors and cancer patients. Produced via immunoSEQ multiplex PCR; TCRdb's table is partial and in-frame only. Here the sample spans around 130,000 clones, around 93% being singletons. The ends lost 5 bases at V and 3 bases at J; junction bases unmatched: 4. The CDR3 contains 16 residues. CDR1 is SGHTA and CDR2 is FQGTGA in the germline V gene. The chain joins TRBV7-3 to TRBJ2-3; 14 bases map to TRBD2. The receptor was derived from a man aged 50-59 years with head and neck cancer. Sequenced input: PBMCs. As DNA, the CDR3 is TGTGCCAGCAGCCCGACTAGCGGGGGGGCAACAGATACGCAGTATTTT. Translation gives CASSPTSGGATDTQYF.